This entry is about one T cell receptor beta chain. Its antigen is not yet known. Base qualities are not recorded, but no much larger clone differs from it by a single base. This specimen belongs to a study of T-cell reconstitution after alpha-beta-depleted transplantation in children listed by TCRdb under 2016. A note on the overall study: The study quantitatively tracked T-cell immune reconstitution after TCRalphabeta/CD19-depleted allogeneic hematopoietic cell transplantation in children using TCR repertoire profiling.

The treatment or condition label, read with the paper, signifies: allogeneic hematopoietic cell transplantation with graft depleted of TCRalphabeta T cells and CD19 B cells. The transplant recipients were children given TCRalphabeta/CD19-depleted allogeneic hematopoietic cell grafts. V is reduced by 0 bases and J by 3 bases, leaving a spacing of 12 bases between them. The CDR3 sequence holds 16 residues, the cysteine and phenylalanine included. Here the CDR3 DNA is all that survives: 48 bases in frame from base 1. Per the germline V gene, SGHRS is the CDR1 and YFSETQ is the CDR2. Library generation was performed with PCR. The sequencer listed for this sample is Illumina HiSeq 2500. To normalize quantification of the TCRbeta repertoire, the TCR libraries were built with molecular barcoding that relied on unique molecular identifiers. The public reads were reanalyzed by TCRdb: fastp trimming at Q25, MiXCR alignment, in-frame beta chains only. All rows with the same CDR3 protein become a single entry with the most common DNA and genes. The sample table records about 980,000 distinct CDR3 sequences; about 26% of these occur just once. The ten biggest clones cover approximately 30% of the sample.

Broader findings and caveats from the paper: In some patients, high TCRbeta diversity at day 60 was attributed to recipient T cells and intrathymic progenitors that had survived conditioning. The apparently early recovery of alphabetaT-cell counts about two months after transplant reportedly depended on only several hundred rapidly expanded clones that came from non-depleted graft cells. Over the following months the frequencies of hyperexpanded clones went down, and after one year T-cell counts and TCRbeta diversity were mostly credited to newly produced T cells.

The sample in question was PBMCs, mostly from graft donor cells, obtained 360 days after TCRalphabeta/CD19-depleted stem cell transplant. This sequence originates from a boy under two years old who had a stem cell transplant for SCID, so the T cells may come from the graft donor. The rearranged segments are TRBV5-1 and TRBJ2-2, and perhaps TRBD1 as D gene, on 5 matching bases. The sequence in DNA is TGCGCCAGCAGCTTGGTGCCAGGGTTGGACACCGGGGAGCTGTTTTTT. This translates into CASSLVPGLDTGELFF.